This T cell receptor beta chain came from a study of OX40 agonist ivuxolimab in advanced cancers. About the study: In this cohort, patients received ivuxolimab, an agonistic anti-OX40 (CD134) antibody. Recorded diagnoses for dose-escalation patients were hepatocellular carcinoma, melanoma, renal cell or head and neck cancer.

Notes on the study in general: At 0.1 to 3.0 mg/kg and by week 6, clonal expansion occurred in CD4+ and CD8+ blood T cells.

Peripheral blood came from all dose cohorts at three timepoints. Method: immunoSEQ multiplex PCR; TCRdb's copy keeps in-frame clones and lacks some. This sample yields over 45,000 clones, of which just over 85% are seen a single time; around 0.99% belongs to the top ten. In regard to this clone: Its antigen is still unknown.

This sequence originates from an adult with an advanced solid tumor such as melanoma, head and neck, liver or kidney cancer. Sequences were derived from CD4+ or CD8+ T cells sorted from blood, sampled in a trial of the OX40 agonist ivuxolimab.

The CDR3 reads CASSLDRGGFYEQYF. CDR3 DNA sequence: TGTGCCAGCAGCCTTGACAGGGGGGGTTTCTACGAGCAGTACTTC. The V gene is TRBV5-4, the J gene TRBJ2-7, with TRBD1 identical over 9 bases. After removal of 4 bases from V and 3 bases from J, the junction contained 8 bases not matched to a gene. Germline values: CDR1 SGHNT, CDR2 YYREEE (reference sequence). The CDR3 is 15 residues long. The complete variable domain, with remaining parts taken from reference TRBV5-4 and TRBJ2-7, reads ETGVTQSPTHLIKTRGQQVTLRCSSQSGHNTVSWYQQALGQGPQFIFQYYREEENGRGNFPPRFSGLQFPNYSSELNVNALELDDSALYLCASSLDRGGFYEQYFGPGTRLTVT.